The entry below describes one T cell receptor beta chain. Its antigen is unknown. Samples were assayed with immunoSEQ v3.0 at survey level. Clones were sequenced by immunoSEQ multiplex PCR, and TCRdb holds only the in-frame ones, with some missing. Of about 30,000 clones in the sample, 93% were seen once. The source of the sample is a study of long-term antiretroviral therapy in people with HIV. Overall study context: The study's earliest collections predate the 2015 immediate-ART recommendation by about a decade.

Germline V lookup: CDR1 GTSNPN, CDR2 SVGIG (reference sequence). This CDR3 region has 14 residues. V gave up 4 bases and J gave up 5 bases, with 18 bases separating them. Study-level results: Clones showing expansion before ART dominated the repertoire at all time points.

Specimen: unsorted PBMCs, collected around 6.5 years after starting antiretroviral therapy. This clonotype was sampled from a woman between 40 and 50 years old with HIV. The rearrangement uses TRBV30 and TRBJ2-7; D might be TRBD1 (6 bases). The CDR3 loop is CAWTPRPGVHEQYF. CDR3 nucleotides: TGTGCCTGGACCCCACGACCAGGGGTCCACGAGCAGTACTTC.